These 26 T cell receptor beta chains originate from one sample sequenced in a study of regulatory T cells in long-lasting Graves disease. Arm-PCR with iRepertoire HTBI primers amplified the CDR3 regions for these TCR beta libraries. TCRdb independently ran MiXCR on the multiplex PCR reads; one entry per CDR3 protein. The table lists fewer than 650,000 distinct CDR3 sequences, more than 15% of them singletons, with around 11% in the top ten. Time point denoted: newly diagnosed GD, antithyroid drugs for less than 3 months. The TCR library used RNA extracted from PBMCs. These data were also filed under a second study, of T cells in Graves' hyperthyroidism and ophthalmopathy.

The sequenced sample was peripheral blood mononuclear cells (PBMCs), obtained at new diagnosis, from a patient treated with antithyroid drugs. The receptors here all came from a man between 18 and 29 years old with Graves disease.

This clonotype was recorded at least ten times. The rearrangement uses TRBV11-2 and TRBJ2-1, with no clear D. The ends were cut back, 7 bases at V and 0 bases at J, with 13 bases in the middle. CDR1 is SGHAT and CDR2 is FQNNGV in the germline V gene. The CDR3 totals 15 residues. The DNA of the CDR3 is TGTGCCAGCACCGAAGATTGGAGCTCCTACAATGAGCAGTTCTTC. This codes for CASTEDWSSYNEQFF.

V gene TRBV19 combines with J gene TRBJ2-2; D is uncertain. Trimming left V 6 bases short and J 1 base short, with 12 bases between. The CDR3 is 15 residues long. Germline lookup yields CDR1 LNHDA and CDR2 SQIVND (reference sequence). The chain's CDR3 is CASSSLDGNTGELFF. In DNA, the CDR3 is TGTGCCAGTAGCTCCCTCGACGGGAACACCGGGGAGCTGTTTTTT. Looking up the rest from reference TRBV19 and TRBJ2-2 gives the full variable domain: DGGITQSPKYLFRKEGQNVTLSCEQNLNHDAMYWYRQDPGQGLRLIYYSQIVNDFQKGDIAEGYSVSREKKESFPLTVTSAQKNPTAFYLCASSSLDGNTGELFFGEGSRLTVL.

The chain is built from TRBV29-1 and TRBJ2-3; no clear D gene. V gave up 0 bases and J gave up 4 bases, with 8 bases separating them. This CDR3 spans 13 amino acids. Germline CDR1 is SQVTM and CDR2 is ANQGSEA. The CDR3 nucleotides read TGCAGCGTTGAAGATCACGGCGCAGATACGCAGTATTTT. This codes for CSVEDHGADTQYF.

This clonotype appeared many times. This chain joins TRBV20-1 and TRBJ2-1, with 8 bases lining up with TRBD2. V shed 3 bases and J 2 bases; nucleotides not matched to a gene: 3. This CDR3 has 14 residues. Germline V gives CDR1 DFQATT, CDR2 SNEGSKA (reference sequence). In nucleotides, the CDR3 is TGCAGTGCTAGGACTAGCGCTCCCTACAATGAGCAGTTCTTC. Its translation: CSARTSAPYNEQFF.

This clonotype has at least ten counts. The rearrangement uses TRBV28 and TRBJ2-7; no firm D call. The CDR3 has 10 residues. Looked up from germline, CDR1 is MDHEN and CDR2 is SYDVKM. The ends were cut back, 7 bases at V and 4 bases at J, with 5 bases in the middle. This CDR3 reads CASTNYEQYF. CDR3 DNA sequence: TGTGCCAGCACAAATTACGAGCAGTACTTC.

V usage is TRBV9 and J usage is TRBJ1-2; D not resolved. The CDR3 runs to 15 residues. V was shortened by 0 bases and J by 8 bases, with 17 bases between the two germline ends. Germline V gene data show CDR1 as SGDLS and CDR2 as YYNGEE. CDR3 DNA: TGTGCCAGCAGCGTAGCCGGCATCGGCTCTTGGGGCTACACCTTC. Amino acids: CASSVAGIGSWGYTF.

The rearrangement joins TRBV30 to TRBJ2-5; TRBD2 agrees at 10 bases. TRBJ2-1 explains the end of the DNA better; the J call may be wrong. CDR3 length: 17 residues. CDR1 is GTSNPN, CDR2 SVGIG, per germline (reference sequence). The CDR3, as DNA: TGTGCCTGGAGTTTGGACTCAGCGGGAGGGCCTGACAATGAGCAGTTCTTC. Translating gives CAWSLDSAGGPDNEQFF.

This clonotype was counted many times. The CDR3 spells CAWDRTGISYEQYF. The CDR3 DNA follows: TGTGCCTGGGACCGGACAGGCATCTCCTACGAGCAGTACTTC. This sequence joins TRBV30 and TRBJ2-7, with 7 bases matching TRBD1. From germline, CDR1 is GTSNPN and CDR2 SVGIG (reference sequence). This CDR3 comprises 14 residues. V gave up 5 bases and J gave up 0 bases; unmatched junction bases: 7.

This clonotype has ten or more counts. This rearrangement joins TRBV11-3 to TRBJ2-1; D remains unclear. The CDR3 runs to 16 residues. V was pared by 1 base and J by 0 bases, with 10 bases between. Looked up from germline, CDR1 is SGHNT and CDR2 is YENEEA. CDR3 DNA sequence: TGTGCCAGCAGCTTAGTGGGCCGGAGCTCCTACAATGAGCAGTTCTTC. It translates to CASSLVGRSSYNEQFF.

This chain links TRBV2 with TRBJ2-7; D ambiguous. Germline loops: CDR1 SNHLY, CDR2 FYNNEI. The V and J ends lost 6 bases and 6 bases respectively, with 15 bases between them. The CDR3 totals 13 residues. The CDR3 DNA sequence: TGTGCCAGCAGCGACCCTGTTGGACCCGAGCAGTACTTC. Its protein is CASSDPVGPEQYF.

The V gene is TRBV5-5, the J gene TRBJ2-5; the D gene is possibly TRBD1 (5 bases). The CDR3 length is 15 residues. Germline V CDR1 and CDR2: SGHKS, YYEKEE (reference sequence). V gave up 3 bases and J gave up 5 bases, with 17 bases separating them. The CDR3 bases are TGTGCCAGCAGCTCTGGGGCTCAGCGTCTGGAGACCCAGTACTTC. It codes for CASSSGAQRLETQYF.

This clonotype was detected ten times or more. The genes are TRBV27 and TRBJ2-1, with D perhaps TRBD1 (6 bases). V was clipped by 0 bases and J by 4 bases, with 13 bases between them. CDR3 length equals 16 residues. Germline lookup yields CDR1 MNHEY and CDR2 SMNVEV (reference sequence). CDR3 sequence: CASSLSSWQGYNEQFF. CDR3 DNA: TGTGCCAGCAGTTTATCATCGTGGCAGGGGTACAATGAGCAGTTCTTC.

The chain couples TRBV6-1 to TRBJ2-5; TRBD2 matches at 13 bases. This CDR3 spans 18 amino acids. The V gene end was trimmed by 6 bases and the J gene end by 2 bases; junction bases not matched to a gene: 12. The germline CDR1 and CDR2 sequences are MNHNS and SASEGT. The chain's CDR3 is CASRTNGLAGVGQETQYF. The CDR3 DNA reads TGTGCCAGCAGAACCAACGGACTAGCGGGAGTTGGGCAAGAGACCCAGTACTTC.

On this clonotype: A far larger clone is one base from this, pointing to a likely read error. V gene TRBV11-2 combines with J gene TRBJ2-7; 9 bases are shared with TRBD2. V shed 6 bases, J shed 2 bases, and the junction held 8 bases outside the gene matches. This CDR3 has 15 amino acids. Per germline, CDR1 SGHAT and CDR2 FQNNGV. Written as DNA, the CDR3 is TGTGCCAGCAGACCGACTAGCGGAAAACCCTACGAGCAGTACTTC. It is translated as CASRPTSGKPYEQYF.

This clonotype showed up many times. The chain employs TRBV10-2 and TRBJ1-4; 9 bases fit TRBD1. The ends lost 6 bases at V and 8 bases at J; junction bases unmatched: 7. The CDR3 extends over 14 amino acids. The V gene's germline CDR1 is WSHSY and CDR2 SAAADI. CDR3 sequence: CASRMDRGDEKLFF. CDR3 bases: TGCGCCAGCAGAATGGACAGGGGAGACGAAAAACTGTTTTTT.

This clonotype has at least ten counts. J is TRBJ1-1 and V is TRBV3-1; D gene uncertain. The CDR3 extends over 14 amino acids. The germline CDR1 and CDR2 sequences are LGHDT and YNNKEL (reference sequence). Trimming stripped 4 bases from V and 11 bases from J, with 20 bases between. In DNA form, the CDR3 reads TGTGCCAGCAGCCGGAGAGCCAGTCACTCCGGGGCTTTCTTT. The encoded protein is CASSRRASHSGAFF.

Turning to this clonotype: Sequence at one end of the junction differs from germline and may be a read error. The rearrangement uses TRBV6-1 and TRBJ2-1; D is undetermined. Per the germline V gene, CDR1 is MNHNS and CDR2 is SASEGT. The CDR3 has 13 amino acids. This CDR3 is CAISTTGYNEQFF. The CDR3 DNA is TGTGCCATCAGTACGACTGGTTACAATGAGCAGTTCTTC.

This clonotype was counted ten times or more. The chain recombines TRBV6-5 with TRBJ2-1; the D gene is possibly TRBD1 (6 bases). V lost 4 bases and J 8 bases, leaving 18 bases between the germline ends. The CDR3 has 15 residues. Germline CDR1 MNHEY, CDR2 SVGAGI. In DNA, the CDR3 is TGTGCCAGCAGTTGGGCATTCTCAGGGGCCTATGAGCAGTTCTTC. Its translation: CASSWAFSGAYEQFF.

V and J are TRBV5-8 and TRBJ1-2; 8 nucleotides align to TRBD1. The CDR3 has 15 residues. V lost 4 bases and J lost 4; bases outside the gene matches: 9. CDR1 is SGHTS and CDR2 is YDEGEE in the germline V gene. The CDR3, as DNA: TGTGCCAGCAGCCCGCCGAACAGGGGGGGCTATGGCTACACCTTC. Translation: CASSPPNRGGYGYTF.

This clonotype came up once. The rearrangement links TRBV7-9 to TRBJ2-1, with 12 positions matching TRBD2. The CDR3 sequence is 19 residues long. Germline-derived CDR1 and CDR2 are SEHNR and FQNEAQ (reference sequence). V gave up 5 bases and J gave up 0 bases; unmatched junction bases: 11. The CDR3 DNA reads TGTGCCAGCAGCACTGGGGCTAGCGGGAGGGTGAGCTCCTACAATGAGCAGTTCTTC. Residues: CASSTGASGRVSSYNEQFF.

The chain is built from TRBV20-1 and TRBJ1-5, with TRBD1 identical over 7 bases. CDR1 is DFQATT, CDR2 SNEGSKA, per germline (reference sequence). With V trimmed by 5 bases and J by 4 bases, 14 bases remained unmatched. The CDR3 contains 16 residues. The CDR3 loop reads CSAPGGGTERNQPQHF. For the CDR3, the DNA is TGCAGTGCTCCTGGCGGGGGGACAGAAAGGAATCAGCCCCAGCATTTT.

This clonotype was seen only a few times. The rearrangement joins TRBV18 to TRBJ2-3; D unclear. The CDR3 runs to 14 residues. V lost 6 bases, J lost 0 bases, and 10 bases lay in between. Per germline, CDR1 KGHSH and CDR2 LQKENI. CDR3 in amino acids: CASSPSASTDTQYF. Written as DNA, the CDR3 is TGTGCCAGCTCGCCGAGTGCTAGCACAGATACGCAGTATTTT.

This clonotype has a handful of counts. The chain links TRBV10-3 to TRBJ2-2; perhaps TRBD1 as D (5 bases). Trimming took 8 bases from V and 6 from J, leaving 16 bases between them. In germline, CDR1 is ENHRY, CDR2 SYGVKD. The CDR3 covers 14 residues. The CDR3 DNA follows: TGTGCCATCGCAAACCAGGGATTATCCGGGGAGCTGTTTTTT. Amino acid sequence: CAIANQGLSGELFF.

This clonotype occurred a few times. This chain uses TRBV30 with TRBJ2-2; 8 bases fit TRBD2. CDR1 is GTSNPN, CDR2 SVGIG, per germline (reference sequence). V shed 4 bases, J shed 5 bases, and the junction held 6 bases outside the gene matches. The CDR3 spans 14 residues. This CDR3 reads CAWNVAGGTGELFF. In DNA, the CDR3 is TGTGCCTGGAATGTCGCGGGAGGAACCGGGGAGCTGTTTTTT.

In this sample, this clonotype turned up many times. The chain joins TRBV10-3 to TRBJ2-5, with D hard to call. Germline assignment: CDR1 ENHRY and CDR2 SYGVKD. V was shortened by 3 bases and J by 1 base, with 3 bases between the two germline ends. The CDR3 is 12 amino acids. The CDR3 reads CAISDAQETQYF. DNA for the CDR3: TGTGCCATCAGTGACGCCCAAGAGACCCAGTACTTC.

This clonotype occurred many times. The gene calls are TRBV5-1 and TRBJ2-1, with 8 bases that match TRBD2. The length of the CDR3 is 17 residues. Germline trimming cut 4 bases from V and 5 bases from J; bases unmatched to any gene: 14. The V gene's germline CDR1 is SGHRS and CDR2 YFSETQ. The CDR3 coding sequence is TGCGCCAGCAGCCATCAGCGGGCGGGAGGAGTAAACAATGAGCAGTTCTTC. Amino acid sequence: CASSHQRAGGVNNEQFF.